This T cell receptor beta chain derives from a study of read filtering for tumor transcriptome and immune sequencing. Study as a whole: TCR-mapped reads were about 4 to 11 million with IR-seq versus about 85 to 1273 with RNA-seq. Study results and caveats: About 80% of IR-seq clonotypes had one read, totaling about 4% of reads; RNA-seq: approximately 73% and 42%. This fraction held mixed bone marrow immune cells after CD138-negative sorting.

This CDR3 comprises 12 residues. Germline V gene lookup returns CDR1 MNHEY and CDR2 SVGEGT. Trimming took 4 bases from V and 6 from J, leaving 7 bases between them. Bone marrow was sampled from every patient at the time of active disease. Molecular barcoded adaptors covering alpha/delta and beta/gamma chains were used on 400 ng RNA. TCRdb analysed the reads with MiXCR anew, one entry per CDR3 protein. The table has tens of thousands of distinct CDR3 sequences, approximately 15% seen once; the top ten hold approximately 47%. Ten or more counts support this clonotype. As yet, its antigen is unknown. The V and J genes are TRBV6-2 or TRBV6-3 and TRBJ2-1; D may be TRBD2 (6 bases). The specimen was a population of CD138-negative cells sorted from bone marrow. The sequence came from a donor older than 35 with multiple myeloma. The CDR3 region has the DNA TGTGCCAGCAGTTTACTAGCCAATGAGCAGTTCTTC. Protein sequence: CASSLLANEQFF.